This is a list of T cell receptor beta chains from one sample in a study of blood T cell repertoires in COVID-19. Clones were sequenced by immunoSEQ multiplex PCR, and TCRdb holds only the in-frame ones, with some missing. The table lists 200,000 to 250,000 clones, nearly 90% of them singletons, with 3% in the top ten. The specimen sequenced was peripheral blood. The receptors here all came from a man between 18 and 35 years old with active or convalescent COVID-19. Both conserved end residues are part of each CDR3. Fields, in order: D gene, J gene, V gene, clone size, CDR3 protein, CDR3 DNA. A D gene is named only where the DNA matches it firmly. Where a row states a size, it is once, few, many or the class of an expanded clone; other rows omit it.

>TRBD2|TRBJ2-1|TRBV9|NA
CASSVVGREGPYNEQFF
TGTGCCAGCAGCGTGGTAGGGCGGGAGGGCCCCTACAATGAGCAGTTCTTC
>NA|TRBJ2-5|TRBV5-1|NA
CASSWGLQETQYF
TGCGCCAGCAGCTGGGGACTTCAAGAGACCCAGTACTTC
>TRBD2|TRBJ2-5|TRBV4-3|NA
CASSQGTSGGGETQYF
TGCGCCAGCAGCCAAGGGACTAGCGGGGGGGGAGAGACCCAGTACTTC
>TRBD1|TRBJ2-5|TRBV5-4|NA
CASSLDRAQETQYF
TGTGCCAGCAGTTTAGACAGGGCCCAAGAGACCCAGTACTTC
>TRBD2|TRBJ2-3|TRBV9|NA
CASSVSAGGLSGDTQYF
TGTGCCAGCAGCGTCTCAGCGGGAGGTCTTTCGGGAGATACGCAGTATTTT
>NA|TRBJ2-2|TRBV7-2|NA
CASSPAGAGTGELFF
TGTGCCAGCAGCCCGGCGGGGGCAGGGACCGGGGAGCTGTTTTTT
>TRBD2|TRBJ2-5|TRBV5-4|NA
CASSLVAGRGGETQYF
TGTGCCAGCAGCTTGGTGGCCGGGCGCGGGGGGGAGACCCAGTACTTC
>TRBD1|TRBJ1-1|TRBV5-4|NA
CASLTTGDPNTEAFF
TGTGCCAGCCTTACGACAGGGGACCCGAACACTGAAGCTTTCTTT
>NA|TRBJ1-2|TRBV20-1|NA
CSASYSGYTF
TGCAGTGCTAGTTACAGTGGCTACACCTTC
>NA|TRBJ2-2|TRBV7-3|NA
CASSHLFPGPGELFF
TGTGCCAGCAGCCACCTCTTCCCAGGGCCCGGGGAGCTGTTTTTT
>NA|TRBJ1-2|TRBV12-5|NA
CASGLGPPMNYGYTF
TGTGCTAGTGGCCTAGGCCCCCCCATGAACTATGGCTACACCTTC
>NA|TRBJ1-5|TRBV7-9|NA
CASSRGTGRFGQPQHF
TGTGCCAGCAGCCGGGGCACAGGGAGATTCGGTCAGCCCCAGCATTTT
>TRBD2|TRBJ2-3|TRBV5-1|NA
CASSLEPSGGTSTDTQYF
TGCGCCAGCAGCTTGGAGCCTAGCGGGGGGACTAGCACAGATACGCAGTATTTT
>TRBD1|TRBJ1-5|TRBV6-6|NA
CASSKQGGVDQPQHF
TGTGCCAGCAGTAAACAGGGGGGAGTGGATCAGCCCCAGCATTTT
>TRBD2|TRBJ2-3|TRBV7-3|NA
CASSPGLAASTDTQYF
TGTGCCAGCAGCCCCGGACTAGCGGCTAGCACAGATACGCAGTATTTT
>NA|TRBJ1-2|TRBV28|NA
CASSLTVLHLDGYTF
TGTGCCAGCAGTTTGACAGTCTTACACTTGGATGGCTACACCTTC
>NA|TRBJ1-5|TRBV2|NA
CASVAGDSNQPQHF
TGTGCCAGCGTGGCCGGAGATAGCAATCAGCCCCAGCATTTT
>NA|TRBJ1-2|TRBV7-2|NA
CASSLDPGTGYGYTF
TGTGCCAGCAGCTTAGATCCGGGGACTGGATATGGCTACACCTTC
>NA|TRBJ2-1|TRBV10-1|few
CASSERENEQFF
TGCGCCAGCAGTGAGAGGGAGAATGAGCAGTTCTTC
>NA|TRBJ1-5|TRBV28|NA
CASSSPNSDNQPQHF
TGTGCCAGCAGTTCGCCTAACAGTGACAATCAGCCCCAGCATTTT
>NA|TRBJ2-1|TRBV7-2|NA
CASSPPVGLDNEQFF
TGTGCCAGCAGCCCTCCCGTGGGACTCGACAATGAGCAGTTCTTC
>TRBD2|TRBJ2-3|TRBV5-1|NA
CASSLELRGRAADTQYF
TGCGCCAGCAGCTTGGAGTTGCGCGGGAGGGCCGCAGATACGCAGTATTTT
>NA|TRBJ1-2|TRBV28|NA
CASSLLAGTGYTF
TGTGCCAGCAGCCTACTGGCGGGGACTGGCTACACCTTC
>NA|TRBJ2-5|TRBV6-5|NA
CASSYRSWGERETQYF
TGTGCCAGCAGTTACCGCTCGTGGGGGGAACGAGAGACCCAGTACTTC
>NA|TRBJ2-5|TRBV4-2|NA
CASSQEGRTGQLRETQYF
TGTGCCAGCAGCCAAGAAGGCCGGACTGGACAGCTTCGGGAGACCCAGTACTTC
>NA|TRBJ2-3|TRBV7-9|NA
CASSPTGLSTDTQYF
TGTGCCAGCAGCCCGACAGGCCTTAGCACAGATACGCAGTATTTT
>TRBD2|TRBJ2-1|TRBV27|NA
CASSLFGTSYHEQFF
TGTGCCAGCAGTTTATTTGGGACTAGTTACCATGAGCAGTTCTTC
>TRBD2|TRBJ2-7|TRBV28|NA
CASIPGGLAGVLVGYEQYF
TGTGCCAGCATCCCCGGCGGGCTAGCGGGAGTTCTAGTAGGGTACGAGCAGTACTTC
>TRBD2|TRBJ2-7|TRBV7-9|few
CASSLGGMPYEQYF
TGTGCCAGCAGCTTGGGAGGGATGCCCTACGAGCAGTACTTC
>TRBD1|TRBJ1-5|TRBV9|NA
CASSERQGKVNQPQHF
TGTGCCAGCAGCGAACGACAGGGGAAGGTGAATCAGCCCCAGCATTTT
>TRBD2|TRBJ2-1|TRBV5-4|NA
CASSSSASGVYNEQFF
TGTGCCAGCAGCTCCTCTGCTAGCGGAGTTTACAATGAGCAGTTCTTC
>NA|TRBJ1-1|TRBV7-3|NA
CASSAAGGNTEAFF
TGTGCCAGCAGCGCCGCCGGAGGGAACACTGAAGCTTTCTTT
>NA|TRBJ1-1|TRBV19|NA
CASRTKMNTEAFF
TGTGCCAGTAGGACAAAGATGAACACTGAAGCTTTCTTT